This T cell receptor beta chain was retrieved from a study of T cells in Graves' hyperthyroidism and ophthalmopathy. This clonotype has ten or more counts. TCR beta CDR3 regions were amplified from RNA. The study used the HTBI primer set for a first-round RT-PCR of the TCR CDR3. TCRdb called the multiplex PCR reads again in MiXCR, with one record for every CDR3 protein. This sample carries hundreds of thousands of distinct CDR3 sequences, about 15% of them seen once, and the ten largest clones take about 12%. Patients with uncontrolled infections, other autoimmune diseases, pregnancy or lactation were excluded. Diagnosis relied on clinical symptoms, serum thyroxine and TRAb, thyroid ultrasound and orbital computed tomography. Unmatched junction bases numbered 10, after V lost 6 bases and J lost 3 bases. Germline CDR1 reads MDHEN; CDR2 reads SYDVKM. This CDR3 contains 17 residues.

V gene TRBV28 combines with J gene TRBJ2-3, with TRBD2 matching 12 bases. Sequences were obtained from blood. This receptor was taken from a woman in her 50s with Graves' ophthalmopathy. CDR3 nucleotides: TGTGCCAGCAGCCCCCGGACTAGCGGGAAGGGAACAGATACGCAGTATTTT. Translation: CASSPRTSGKGTDTQYF.